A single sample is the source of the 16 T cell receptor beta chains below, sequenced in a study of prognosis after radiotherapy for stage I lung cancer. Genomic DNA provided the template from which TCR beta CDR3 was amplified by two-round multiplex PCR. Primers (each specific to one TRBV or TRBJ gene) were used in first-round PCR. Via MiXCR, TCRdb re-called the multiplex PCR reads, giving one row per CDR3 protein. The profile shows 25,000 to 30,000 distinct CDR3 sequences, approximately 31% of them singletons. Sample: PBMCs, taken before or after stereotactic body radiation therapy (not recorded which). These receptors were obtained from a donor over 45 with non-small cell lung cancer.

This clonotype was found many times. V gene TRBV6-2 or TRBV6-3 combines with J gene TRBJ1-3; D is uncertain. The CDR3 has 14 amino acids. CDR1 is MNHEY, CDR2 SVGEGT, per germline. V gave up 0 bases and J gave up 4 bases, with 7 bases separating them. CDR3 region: CASSYSNGGNTIYF. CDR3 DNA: TGTGCCAGCAGTTACTCGAACGGCGGAAACACCATATATTTT.

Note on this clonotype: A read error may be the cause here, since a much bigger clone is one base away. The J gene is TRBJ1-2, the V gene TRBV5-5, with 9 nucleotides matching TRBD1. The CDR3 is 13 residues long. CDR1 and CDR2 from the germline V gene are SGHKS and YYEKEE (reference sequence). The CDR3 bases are TGTGCCAGCAGCGGGACAGGGCGCTATGGCTACGCCTTC. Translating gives CASSGTGRYGYAF.

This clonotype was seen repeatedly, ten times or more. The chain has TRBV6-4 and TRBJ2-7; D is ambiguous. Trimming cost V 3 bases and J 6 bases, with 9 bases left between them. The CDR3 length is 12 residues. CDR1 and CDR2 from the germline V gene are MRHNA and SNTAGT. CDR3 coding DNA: TGTGCCAGCAGTGAATCTGCCACCGAGCAGTACTTC. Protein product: CASSESATEQYF.

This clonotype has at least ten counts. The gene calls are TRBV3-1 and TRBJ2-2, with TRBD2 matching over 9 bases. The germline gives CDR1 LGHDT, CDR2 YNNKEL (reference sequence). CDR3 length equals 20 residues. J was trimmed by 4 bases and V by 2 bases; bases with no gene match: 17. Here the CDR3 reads CASSQLGSRPRGGATGELFF. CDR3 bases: TGTGCCAGCAGCCAACTTGGTAGTCGGCCTCGCGGGGGGGCCACCGGGGAGCTGTTTTTT.

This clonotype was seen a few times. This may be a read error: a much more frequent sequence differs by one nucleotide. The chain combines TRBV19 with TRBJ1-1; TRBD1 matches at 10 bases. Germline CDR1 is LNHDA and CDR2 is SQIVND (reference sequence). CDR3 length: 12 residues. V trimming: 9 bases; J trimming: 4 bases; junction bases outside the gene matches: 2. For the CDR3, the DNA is TGTGCCAGAGGGACAGGGGTCACTGAAGCTTTCTTT. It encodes CARGTGVTEAFF. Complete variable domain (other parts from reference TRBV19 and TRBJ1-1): DGGITQSPKYLFRKEGQNVTLSCEQNLNHDAMYWYRQDPGQGLRLIYYSQIVNDFQKGDIAEGYSVSREKKESFPLTVTSAQKNPTAFYLCARGTGVTEAFFGQGTRLTVV.

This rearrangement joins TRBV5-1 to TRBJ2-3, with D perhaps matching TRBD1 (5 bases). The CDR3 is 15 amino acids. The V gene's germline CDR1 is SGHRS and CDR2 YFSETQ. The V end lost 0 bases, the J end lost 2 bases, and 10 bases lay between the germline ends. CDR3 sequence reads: CASSLERQYTDTQYF. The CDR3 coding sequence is TGCGCCAGCAGCTTGGAGAGACAGTACACAGATACGCAGTATTTT.

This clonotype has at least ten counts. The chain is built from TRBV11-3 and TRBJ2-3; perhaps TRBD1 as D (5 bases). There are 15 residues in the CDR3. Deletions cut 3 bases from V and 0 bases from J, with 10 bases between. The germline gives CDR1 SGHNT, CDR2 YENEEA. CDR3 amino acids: CASSFDSASTDTQYF. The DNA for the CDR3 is TGTGCCAGCAGCTTTGACAGTGCTAGCACAGATACGCAGTATTTT. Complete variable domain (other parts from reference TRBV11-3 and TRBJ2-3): EAGVVQSPRYKIIEKKQPVAFWCNPISGHNTLYWYLQNLGQGPELLIRYENEEAVDDSQLPKDRFSAERLKGVDSTLKIQPAELGDSAVYLCASSFDSASTDTQYFGPGTRLTVL.

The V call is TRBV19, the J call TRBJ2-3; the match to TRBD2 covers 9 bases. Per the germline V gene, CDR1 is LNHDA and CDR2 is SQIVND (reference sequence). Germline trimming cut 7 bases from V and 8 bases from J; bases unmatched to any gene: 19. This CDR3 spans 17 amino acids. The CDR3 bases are TGTGCCAGTATCCCAAATTCGGCTAGCGGGAACTGGGCTACGCAGTATTTT. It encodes CASIPNSASGNWATQYF.

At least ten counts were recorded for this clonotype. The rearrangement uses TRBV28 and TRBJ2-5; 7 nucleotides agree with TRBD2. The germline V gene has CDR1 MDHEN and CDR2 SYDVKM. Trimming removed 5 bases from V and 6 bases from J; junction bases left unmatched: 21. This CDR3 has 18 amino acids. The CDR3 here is CASSAISLRGDLRKTQYF. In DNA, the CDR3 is TGTGCCAGCAGTGCAATCTCCTTACGGGGGGACCTGCGGAAGACCCAGTACTTC.

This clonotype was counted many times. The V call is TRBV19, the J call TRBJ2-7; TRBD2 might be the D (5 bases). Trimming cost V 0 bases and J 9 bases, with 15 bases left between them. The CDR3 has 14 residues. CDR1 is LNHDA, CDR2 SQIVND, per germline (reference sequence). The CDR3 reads CASSIDATRERQYF. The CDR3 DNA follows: TGTGCCAGTAGTATAGACGCGACGAGGGAGCGGCAGTACTTC.

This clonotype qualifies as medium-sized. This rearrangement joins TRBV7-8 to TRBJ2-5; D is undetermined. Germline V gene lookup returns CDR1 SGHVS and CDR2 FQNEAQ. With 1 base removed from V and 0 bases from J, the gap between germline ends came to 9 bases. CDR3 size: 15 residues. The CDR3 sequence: CASSLGPRYQETQYF. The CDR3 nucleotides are TGTGCCAGCAGCTTAGGGCCAAGATACCAAGAGACCCAGTACTTC. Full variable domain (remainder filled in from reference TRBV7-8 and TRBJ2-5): GAGVSQSPRYKVAKRGQDVALRCDPISGHVSLFWYQQALGQGPEFLTYFQNEAQLDKSGLPSDRFFAERPEGSVSTLKIQRTQQEDSAVYLCASSLGPRYQETQYFGPGTRLLVL.

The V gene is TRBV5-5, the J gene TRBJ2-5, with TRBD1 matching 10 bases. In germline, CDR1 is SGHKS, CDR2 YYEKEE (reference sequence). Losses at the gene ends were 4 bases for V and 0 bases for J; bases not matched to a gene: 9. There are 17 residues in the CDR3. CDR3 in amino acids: CASSPGQGGRDQETQYF. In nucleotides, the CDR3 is TGTGCCAGCAGCCCCGGACAGGGGGGCCGTGACCAAGAGACCCAGTACTTC.

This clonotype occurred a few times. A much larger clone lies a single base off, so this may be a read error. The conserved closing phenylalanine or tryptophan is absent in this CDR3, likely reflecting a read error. The CDR3 DNA reads TGTGCCAGCAGCCCGACAGGCTTCTCCTACGAGCAGTACCTC. Translating it yields CASSPTGFSYEQYL. V gene TRBV7-9 combines with J gene TRBJ2-7, with a tentative D call TRBD1 (6 bases). This CDR3 contains 14 residues. Trimming removed 5 bases at V and 0 bases at J, with 11 bases between. Germline-derived CDR1 and CDR2 are SEHNR and FQNEAQ (reference sequence).

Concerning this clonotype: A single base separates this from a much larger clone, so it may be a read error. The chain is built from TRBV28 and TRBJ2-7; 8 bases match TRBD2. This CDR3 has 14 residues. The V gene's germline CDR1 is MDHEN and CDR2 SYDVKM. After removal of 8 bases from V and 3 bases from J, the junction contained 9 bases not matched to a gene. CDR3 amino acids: CASGIGTRNYEQYF. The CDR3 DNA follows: TGTGCCAGCGGCATCGGGACTAGAAACTACGAGCAGTACTTC. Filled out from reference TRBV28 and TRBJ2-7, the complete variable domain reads DVKVTQSSRYLVKRTGEKVFLECVQDMDHENMFWYRQDPGLGLRLIYFSYDVKMKEKGDIPEGYSVSREKKERFSLILESASTNQTSMYLCASGIGTRNYEQYFGPGTRLTVT.

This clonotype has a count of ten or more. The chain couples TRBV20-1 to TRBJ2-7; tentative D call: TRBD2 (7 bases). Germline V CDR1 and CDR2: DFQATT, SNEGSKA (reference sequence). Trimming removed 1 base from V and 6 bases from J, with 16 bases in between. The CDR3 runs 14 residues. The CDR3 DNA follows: TGCAGTGCTAGAGTTAGGGGGAGGGCGGGCGAGCAGTACTTC. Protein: CSARVRGRAGEQYF.

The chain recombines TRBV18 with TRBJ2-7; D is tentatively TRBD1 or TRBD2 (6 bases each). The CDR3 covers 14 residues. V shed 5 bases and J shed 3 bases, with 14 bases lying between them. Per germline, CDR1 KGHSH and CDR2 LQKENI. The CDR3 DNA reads TGTGCCAGCTCAGTAGGACAGCGGGTCTACGAGCAGTACTTC. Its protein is CASSVGQRVYEQYF.